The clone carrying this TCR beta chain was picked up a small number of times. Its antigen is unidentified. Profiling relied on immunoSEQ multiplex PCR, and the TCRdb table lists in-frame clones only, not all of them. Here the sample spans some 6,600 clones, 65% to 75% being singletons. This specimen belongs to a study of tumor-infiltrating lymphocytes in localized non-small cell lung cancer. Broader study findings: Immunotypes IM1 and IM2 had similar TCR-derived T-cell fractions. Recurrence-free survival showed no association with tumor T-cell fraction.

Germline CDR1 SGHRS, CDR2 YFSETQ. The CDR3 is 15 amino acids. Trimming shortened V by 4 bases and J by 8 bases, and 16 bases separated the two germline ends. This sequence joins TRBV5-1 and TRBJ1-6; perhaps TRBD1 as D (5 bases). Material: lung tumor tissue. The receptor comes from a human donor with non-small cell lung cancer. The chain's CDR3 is CASSELLGQDSPLHF. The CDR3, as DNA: TGCGCCAGCAGCGAACTCCTGGGGCAGGATTCACCCCTCCACTTT.